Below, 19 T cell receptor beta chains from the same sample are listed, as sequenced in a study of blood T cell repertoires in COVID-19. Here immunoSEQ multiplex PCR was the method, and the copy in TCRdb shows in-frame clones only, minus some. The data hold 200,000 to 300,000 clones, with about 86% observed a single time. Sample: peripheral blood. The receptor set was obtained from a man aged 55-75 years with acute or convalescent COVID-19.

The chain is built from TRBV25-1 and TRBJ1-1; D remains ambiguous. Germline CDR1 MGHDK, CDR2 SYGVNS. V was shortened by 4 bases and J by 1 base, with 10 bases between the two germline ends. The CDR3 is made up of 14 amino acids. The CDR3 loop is CASSASGANTEAFF. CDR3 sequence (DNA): TGTGCCAGCAGTGCCTCGGGTGCGAACACTGAAGCTTTCTTT.

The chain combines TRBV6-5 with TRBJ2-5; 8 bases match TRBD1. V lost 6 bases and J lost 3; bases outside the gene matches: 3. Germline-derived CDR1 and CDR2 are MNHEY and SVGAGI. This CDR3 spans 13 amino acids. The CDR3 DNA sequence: TGTGCCAGCAGGCAGGGGGCTAAAGAGACCCAGTACTTC. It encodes CASRQGAKETQYF.

CDR3 bases: TGCGCCAGCAGCCAAGACTTAGGAGGGAGTCTCTACTACGAGCAGTACTTC. It specifies CASSQDLGGSLYYEQYF. The chain employs TRBV4-3 and TRBJ2-7, with D possibly matching TRBD2 (6 bases). V lost 0 bases, J lost 3 bases, and 18 bases lay in between. The germline gives CDR1 LGHNA, CDR2 YSLEER. This CDR3 region has 17 residues.

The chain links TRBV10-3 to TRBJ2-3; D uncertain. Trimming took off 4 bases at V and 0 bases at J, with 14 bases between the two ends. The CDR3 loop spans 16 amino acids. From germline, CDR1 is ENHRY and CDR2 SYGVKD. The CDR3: CAISGYSLTSTDTQYF. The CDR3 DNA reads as TGTGCCATCAGTGGATATAGCCTAACTAGCACAGATACGCAGTATTTT.

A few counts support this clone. The DNA of the CDR3 is TGTGCCAGCAGTTTAGGACAAAAGCACGGACTAGCGGGAGACTACGAGCAGTACTTC. This encodes CASSLGQKHGLAGDYEQYF. The chain employs TRBV28 and TRBJ2-7; TRBD2 aligns across 13 bases. The V gene's germline CDR1 is MDHEN and CDR2 SYDVKM. With 2 bases clipped from V and 3 bases from J, the junction kept 13 bases outside the gene matches. The CDR3 sequence is 19 residues long.

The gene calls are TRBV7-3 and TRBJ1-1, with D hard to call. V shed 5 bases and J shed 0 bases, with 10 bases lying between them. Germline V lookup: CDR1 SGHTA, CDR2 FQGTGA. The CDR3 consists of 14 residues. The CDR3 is CASSPSTVNTEAFF. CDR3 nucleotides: TGTGCCAGCAGCCCCTCTACAGTGAACACTGAAGCTTTCTTT.

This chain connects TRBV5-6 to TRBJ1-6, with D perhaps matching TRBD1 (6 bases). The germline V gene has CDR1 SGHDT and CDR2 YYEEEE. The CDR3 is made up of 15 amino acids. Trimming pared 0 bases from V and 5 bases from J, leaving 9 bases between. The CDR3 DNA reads TGTGCCAGCAGCTTGGAGGGGGAGCATAATTCACCCCTCCACTTT. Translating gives CASSLEGEHNSPLHF. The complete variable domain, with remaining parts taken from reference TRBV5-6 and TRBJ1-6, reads DAGVTQSPTHLIKTRGQQVTLRCSPKSGHDTVSWYQQALGQGPQFIFQYYEEEERQRGNFPDRFSGHQFPNYSSELNVNALLLGDSALYLCASSLEGEHNSPLHFGNGTRLTVT.

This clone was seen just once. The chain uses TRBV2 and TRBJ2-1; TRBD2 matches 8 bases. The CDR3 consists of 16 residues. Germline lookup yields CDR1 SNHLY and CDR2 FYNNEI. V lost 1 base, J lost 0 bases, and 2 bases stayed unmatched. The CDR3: CASSEVSGGSYNEQFF. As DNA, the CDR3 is TGTGCCAGCAGTGAAGTCAGCGGGGGCTCCTACAATGAGCAGTTCTTC.

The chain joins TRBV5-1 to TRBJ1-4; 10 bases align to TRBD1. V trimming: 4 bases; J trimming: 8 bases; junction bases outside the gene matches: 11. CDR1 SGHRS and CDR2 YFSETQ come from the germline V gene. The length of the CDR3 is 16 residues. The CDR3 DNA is TGCGCCAGCAGCCGACAGGGGGCTTCGGGTGGAGAAAAACTGTTTTTT. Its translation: CASSRQGASGGEKLFF. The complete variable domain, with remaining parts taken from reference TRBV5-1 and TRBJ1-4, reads KAGVTQTPRYLIKTRGQQVTLSCSPISGHRSVSWYQQTPGQGLQFLFEYFSETQRNKGNFPGRFSGRQFSNSRSEMNVSTLELGDSALYLCASSRQGASGGEKLFFGSGTQLSVL.

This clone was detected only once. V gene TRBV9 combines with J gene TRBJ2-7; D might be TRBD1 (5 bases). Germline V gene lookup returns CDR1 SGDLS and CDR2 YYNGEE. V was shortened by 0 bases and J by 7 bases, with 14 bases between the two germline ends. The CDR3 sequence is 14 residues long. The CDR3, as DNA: TGTGCCAGCAGCGTAGGAGAAGGGGCGAGGGAGCAGTACTTC. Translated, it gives CASSVGEGAREQYF.

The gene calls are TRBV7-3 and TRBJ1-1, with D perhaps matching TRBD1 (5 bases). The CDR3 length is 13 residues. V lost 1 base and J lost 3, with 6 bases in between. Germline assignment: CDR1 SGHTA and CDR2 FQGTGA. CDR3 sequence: CASSLRGDTEAFF. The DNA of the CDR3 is TGTGCCAGCAGCTTAAGGGGGGACACTGAAGCTTTCTTT.

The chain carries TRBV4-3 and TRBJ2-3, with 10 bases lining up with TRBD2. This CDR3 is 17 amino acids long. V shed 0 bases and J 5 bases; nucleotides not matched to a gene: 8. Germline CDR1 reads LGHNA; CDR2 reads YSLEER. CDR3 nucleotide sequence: TGCGCCAGCAGCCAAGATTCTAGCGGGAGAGGGATAGATACGCAGTATTTT. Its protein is CASSQDSSGRGIDTQYF.

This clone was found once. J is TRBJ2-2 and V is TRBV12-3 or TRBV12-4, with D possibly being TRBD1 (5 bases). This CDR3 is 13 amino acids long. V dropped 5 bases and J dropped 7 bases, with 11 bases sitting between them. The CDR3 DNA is TGTGCCAGCAGTCCGACAGAGAGCGGGGAGCTGTTTTTT. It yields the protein CASSPTESGELFF.

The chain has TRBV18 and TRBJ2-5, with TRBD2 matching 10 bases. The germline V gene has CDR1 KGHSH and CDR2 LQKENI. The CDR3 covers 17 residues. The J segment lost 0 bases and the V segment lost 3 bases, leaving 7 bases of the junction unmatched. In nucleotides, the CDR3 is TGTGCCAGCTCACCCGGACTAGCGGTCATGTACCAAGAGACCCAGTACTTC. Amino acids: CASSPGLAVMYQETQYF.

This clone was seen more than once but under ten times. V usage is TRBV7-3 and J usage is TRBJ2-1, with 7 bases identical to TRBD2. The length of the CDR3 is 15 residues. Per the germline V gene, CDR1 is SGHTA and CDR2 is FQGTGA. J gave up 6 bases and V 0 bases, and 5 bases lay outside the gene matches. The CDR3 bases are TGTGCCAGCAGCTTAACCGGGGCTAGCGGCAATGAGCAGTTCTTC. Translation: CASSLTGASGNEQFF.

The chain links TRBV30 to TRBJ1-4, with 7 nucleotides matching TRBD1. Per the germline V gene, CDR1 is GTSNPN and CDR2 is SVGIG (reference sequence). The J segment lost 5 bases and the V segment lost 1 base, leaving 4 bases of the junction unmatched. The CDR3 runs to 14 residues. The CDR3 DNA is TGTGCCTGGAGTGAGGGGACAGAAAATGAAAAACTGTTTTTT. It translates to CAWSEGTENEKLFF.

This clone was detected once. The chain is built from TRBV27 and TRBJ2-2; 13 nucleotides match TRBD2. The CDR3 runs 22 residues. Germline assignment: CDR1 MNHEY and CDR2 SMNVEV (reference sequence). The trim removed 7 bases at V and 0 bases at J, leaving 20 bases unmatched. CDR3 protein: CASTPYFVGLAGERANTGELFF. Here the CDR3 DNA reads TGTGCCAGCACCCCTTATTTCGTCGGACTAGCGGGAGAAAGAGCGAACACCGGGGAGCTGTTTTTT.

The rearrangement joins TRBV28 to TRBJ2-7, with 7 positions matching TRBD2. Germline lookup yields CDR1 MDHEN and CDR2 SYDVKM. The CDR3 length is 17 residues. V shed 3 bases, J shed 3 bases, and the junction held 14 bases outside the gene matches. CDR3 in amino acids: CASSFPPPGGVVYEQYF. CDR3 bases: TGTGCCAGCAGTTTTCCGCCCCCGGGGGGAGTGGTCTACGAGCAGTACTTC.

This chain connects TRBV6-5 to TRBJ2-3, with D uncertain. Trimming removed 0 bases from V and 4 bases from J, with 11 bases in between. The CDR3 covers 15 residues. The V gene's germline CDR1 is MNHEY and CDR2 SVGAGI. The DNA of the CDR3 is TGTGCCAGCAGTTACTCTCTCCGGCGGCCAGATACGCAGTATTTT. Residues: CASSYSLRRPDTQYF.